Listed below are T cell receptor beta chains from one sample, sequenced in a study of CD8+CD57+ T cells in acquired aplastic anemia. A single record per CDR3 protein comes from TCRdb applying MiXCR to the reads. The sample includes around 130,000 distinct CDR3 sequences, under 60% of them seen just once. Sequencing was done on a sample of sorted CD4+, CD8+, or CD8+CD57+ T cells (not recorded which) from PBMCs. These receptors were collected from a human donor with aplastic anemia. CDR3s include the opening cysteine and the closing phenylalanine or tryptophan. The order of the fields is clone size, J gene, V gene, CDR3 protein. Where a row states a size, it is once, few, many or the class of an expanded clone; other rows omit it.

>many|TRBJ1-2|TRBV2
CASSAGTVYGYTF
>-|TRBJ2-2|TRBV7-9
CASRGLAGVTGELFF
>-|TRBJ2-5|TRBV18
CASSPGLAGGQETQYF
>few|TRBJ1-1|TRBV27
CASSLDQGQGGTEAFF
>once|TRBJ1-2|TRBV2
CASSLTGTGGAGDYGYTF
>-|TRBJ1-2|TRBV20-1
CSARDRTPPRGLGGYTF
>many|TRBJ1-4|TRBV11-1
CASSLRDNHRRGNEKLFF
>many|TRBJ1-1|TRBV6-1
CASSNSIEAFF
>few|TRBJ1-1|TRBV15
CATGSTRTGGQRTEAFF
>-|TRBJ1-1|TRBV24-1
CATSDPRQGNTEAFF
>many|TRBJ2-5|TRBV3-1
CASSLGTSGALWGETQYF
>-|TRBJ2-3|TRBV11-2
CASSFGGSTDTQYF
>few|TRBJ2-7|TRBV2
CASSGSTGGEQYF
>-|TRBJ1-5|TRBV7-8
CASSLGTVYNQPQHF
>-|TRBJ1-1|TRBV7-2
CASSLPPGDYFF
>-|TRBJ2-5|TRBV7-7
CASSFGPLRGGETQYF
>-|TRBJ2-7|TRBV20-1
CSARDRDKPYEQYF
>-|TRBJ2-3|TRBV19
CASSHSSGTADTQYF
>many|TRBJ2-7|TRBV18
CASSPTESYEQYF
>-|TRBJ1-5|TRBV2
CASRDREMGQPQHF
>once|TRBJ2-5|TRBV24-1
CATSDLQKTGRGETQYF
>-|TRBJ2-6|TRBV9
CASSQASSGANVLTF
>many|TRBJ1-1|TRBV2
CASSVNHNTEAFF
>-|TRBJ1-5|TRBV7-2
CASSPKGQNQPQHF
>-|TRBJ2-3|TRBV24-1
CATSDFPGVSDTQYF
>-|TRBJ2-7|TRBV29-1
CSVELAGGYEQYF
>-|TRBJ2-3|TRBV19
CASSLGQGGDTQYF
>once|TRBJ1-5|TRBV10-3
CAIAPSRGRDQPQHF
>-|TRBJ2-7|TRBV5-6
CASSYDSGVGEQYF
>-|TRBJ1-1|TRBV6-1
CASSDIGTEAFF
>many|TRBJ1-1|TRBV9
CASSSGGTDLDEAFF
>many|TRBJ2-1|TRBV11-2
CASSLRGGVNEQFF
>-|TRBJ1-5|TRBV10-3
CAAGMAGNQPQHF
>-|TRBJ2-7|TRBV24-1
CATSDLSQGEQYF
>-|TRBJ1-3|TRBV11-2
CASSLGTAISSGNTIYF
>-|TRBJ1-2|TRBV12-3/TRBV12-4
CASKSGLRGGYTF
>-|TRBJ1-6|TRBV6-5
CASSYEGRGNSPLHF
>-|TRBJ2-5|TRBV5-1
CASSLAMYQETQYF
>-|TRBJ2-3|TRBV6-1
CASRAGTSGGGDTQYF
>-|TRBJ1-1|TRBV10-2
CASSEGIYTEAFF
>-|TRBJ2-7|TRBV19
CASSMVAPYEQYF
>-|TRBJ2-7|TRBV20-1
CSARDRGEQYF
>many|TRBJ1-1|TRBV2
CASSEVIGARNTEAFF
>many|TRBJ1-4|TRBV19
CASSEGEKLFF
>-|TRBJ1-4|TRBV12-3/TRBV12-4
CASSLSGGGSNEKLFF
>-|TRBJ1-1|TRBV9
CASSVDGYTEAFF
>many|TRBJ2-7|TRBV5-1
CASSAGRGDEQYF
>-|TRBJ2-1|TRBV24-1
CATASGSYNEQFF
>many|TRBJ1-1|TRBV19
CASSIKGNTEAFF